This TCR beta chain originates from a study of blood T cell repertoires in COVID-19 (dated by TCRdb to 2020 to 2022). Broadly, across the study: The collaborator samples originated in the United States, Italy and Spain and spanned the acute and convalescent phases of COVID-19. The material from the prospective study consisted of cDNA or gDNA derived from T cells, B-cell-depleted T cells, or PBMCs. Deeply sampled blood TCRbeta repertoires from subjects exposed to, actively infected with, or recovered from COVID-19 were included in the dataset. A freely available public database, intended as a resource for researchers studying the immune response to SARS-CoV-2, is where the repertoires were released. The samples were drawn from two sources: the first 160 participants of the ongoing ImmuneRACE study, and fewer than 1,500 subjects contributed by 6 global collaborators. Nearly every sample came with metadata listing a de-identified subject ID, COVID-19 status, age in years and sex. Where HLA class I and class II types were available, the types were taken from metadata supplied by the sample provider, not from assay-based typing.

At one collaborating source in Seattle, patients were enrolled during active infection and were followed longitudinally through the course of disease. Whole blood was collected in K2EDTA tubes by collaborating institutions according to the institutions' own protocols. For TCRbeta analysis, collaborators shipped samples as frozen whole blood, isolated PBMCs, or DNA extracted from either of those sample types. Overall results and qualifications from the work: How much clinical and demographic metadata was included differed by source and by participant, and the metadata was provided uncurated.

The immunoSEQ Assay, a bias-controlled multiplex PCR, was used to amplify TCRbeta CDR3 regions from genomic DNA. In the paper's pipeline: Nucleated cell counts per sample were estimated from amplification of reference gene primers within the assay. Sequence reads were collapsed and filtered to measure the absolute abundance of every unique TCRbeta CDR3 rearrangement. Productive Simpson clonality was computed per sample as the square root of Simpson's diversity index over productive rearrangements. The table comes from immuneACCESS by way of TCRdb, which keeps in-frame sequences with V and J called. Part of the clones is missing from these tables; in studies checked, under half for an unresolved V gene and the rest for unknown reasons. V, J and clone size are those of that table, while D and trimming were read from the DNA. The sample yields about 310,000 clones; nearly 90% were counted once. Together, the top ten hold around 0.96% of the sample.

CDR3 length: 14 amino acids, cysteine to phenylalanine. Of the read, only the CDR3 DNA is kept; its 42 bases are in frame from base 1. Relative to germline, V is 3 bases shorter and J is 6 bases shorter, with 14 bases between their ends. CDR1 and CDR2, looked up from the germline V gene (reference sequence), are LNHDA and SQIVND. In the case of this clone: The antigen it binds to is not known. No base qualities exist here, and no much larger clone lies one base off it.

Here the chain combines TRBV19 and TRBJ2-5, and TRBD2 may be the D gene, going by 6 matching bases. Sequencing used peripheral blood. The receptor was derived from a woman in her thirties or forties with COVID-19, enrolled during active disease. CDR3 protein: CASSITGTAKTQYF. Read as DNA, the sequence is TGTGCCAGTAGTATCACCGGGACTGCAAAGACCCAGTACTTC.